This note documents a single T cell receptor (beta chain) sequence. The antigen is not known. The CDR3 has 14 residues. J was trimmed by 2 bases and V by 4 bases; bases with no gene match: 2. Germline CDR1 and CDR2: MNHEY and SVGAGI. This specimen comes from a study of graft-versus-host responses after intestinal transplantation. Study at large: Recipients uniformly received anti-thymocyte globulin induction, followed by tacrolimus and steroids for approximately 3 years. Study-level results: There were GvH clones found in recipient marrow, and some of them appeared first in ileum or blood. Across patients carrying graft-donor T cell macrochimerism, allografts held high graft-versus-host to host-versus-graft clonal ratios. GvH clone levels peaked in circulation, and this peak was associated with early post-transplant HvG declines.

Only in-frame clones appear in the TCRdb table, and some are missing; sequencing was by immunoSEQ multiplex PCR. The sample comprises 98,000 or so clones, approximately 84% of which are singletons, and about 1% rests with the top ten. This sequence originates from a human donor who received an intestinal transplant. The chain uses TRBV6-5 and TRBJ1-2; 9 bases fit TRBD1. The source was unstimulated CD4+ T cells sorted from spleen or lymph node cells, collected before intestinal transplant. Here the CDR3 DNA reads TGTGCCAGCAGTTCCGGGACAGGGAACTATGGCTACACCTTC. Its protein is CASSSGTGNYGYTF.